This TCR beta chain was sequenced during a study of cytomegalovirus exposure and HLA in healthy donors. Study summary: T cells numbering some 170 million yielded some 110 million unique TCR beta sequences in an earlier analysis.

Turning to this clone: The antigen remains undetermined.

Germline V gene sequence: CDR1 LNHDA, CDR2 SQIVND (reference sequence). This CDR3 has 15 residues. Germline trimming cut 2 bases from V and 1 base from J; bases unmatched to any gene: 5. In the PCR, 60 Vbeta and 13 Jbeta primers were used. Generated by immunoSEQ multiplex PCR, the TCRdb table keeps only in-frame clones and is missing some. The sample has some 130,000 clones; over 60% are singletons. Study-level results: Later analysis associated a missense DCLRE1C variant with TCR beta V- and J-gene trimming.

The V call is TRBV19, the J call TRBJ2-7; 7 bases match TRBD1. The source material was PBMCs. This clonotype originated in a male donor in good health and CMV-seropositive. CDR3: CASSIYPGQSYEQYF. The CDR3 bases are TGTGCCAGTAGTATATATCCGGGACAGTCCTACGAGCAGTACTTC.